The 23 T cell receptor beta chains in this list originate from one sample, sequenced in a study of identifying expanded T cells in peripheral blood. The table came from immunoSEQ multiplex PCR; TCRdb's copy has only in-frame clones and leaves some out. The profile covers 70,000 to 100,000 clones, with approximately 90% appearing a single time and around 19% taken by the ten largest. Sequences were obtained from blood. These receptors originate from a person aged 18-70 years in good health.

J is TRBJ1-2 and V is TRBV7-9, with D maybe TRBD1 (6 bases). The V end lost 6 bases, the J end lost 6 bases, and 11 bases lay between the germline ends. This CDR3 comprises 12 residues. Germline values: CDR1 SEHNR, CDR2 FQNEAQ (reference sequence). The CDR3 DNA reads TGTGCCAGCAGGTCTAGGGGGGATGGCTACACCTTC. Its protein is CASRSRGDGYTF.

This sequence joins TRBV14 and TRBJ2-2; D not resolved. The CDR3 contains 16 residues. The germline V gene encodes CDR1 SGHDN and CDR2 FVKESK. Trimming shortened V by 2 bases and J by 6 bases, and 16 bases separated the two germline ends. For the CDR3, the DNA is TGTGCCAGCAGCCAAAACTCGGTTGTGCTTGCCGGGGAGCTGTTTTTT. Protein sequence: CASSQNSVVLAGELFF.

The CDR3 here is CASSPGTGVTEQFF. The CDR3 nucleotides are TGTGCCAGCAGCCCCGGGACAGGGGTTACTGAGCAGTTCTTC. The rearrangement uses TRBV11-3 and TRBJ2-1; TRBD1 aligns across 10 bases. Germline trimming cut 5 bases from V and 9 bases from J; bases unmatched to any gene: 7. This CDR3 comprises 14 residues. CDR1 and CDR2 (germline): SGHNT, YENEEA.

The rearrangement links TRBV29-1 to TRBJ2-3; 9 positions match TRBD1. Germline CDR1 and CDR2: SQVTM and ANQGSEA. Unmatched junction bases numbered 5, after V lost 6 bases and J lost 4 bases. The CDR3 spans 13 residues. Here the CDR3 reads CSVTGGSADTQYF. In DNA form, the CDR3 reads TGCAGCGTAACAGGGGGCAGCGCAGATACGCAGTATTTT.

CDR3: CASSLTGSYEQYF. The DNA of the CDR3 is TGTGCCAGCAGTTTAACGGGTTCCTACGAGCAGTACTTC. This chain uses TRBV28 with TRBJ2-7, with D uncertain. V was cut by 2 bases and J by 1 base, with 6 bases left in between. The CDR3 runs to 13 residues. Per germline, CDR1 MDHEN and CDR2 SYDVKM.

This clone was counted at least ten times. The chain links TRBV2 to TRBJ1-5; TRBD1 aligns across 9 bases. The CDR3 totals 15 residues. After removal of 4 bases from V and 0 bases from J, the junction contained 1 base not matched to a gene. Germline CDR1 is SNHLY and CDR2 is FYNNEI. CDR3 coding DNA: TGTGCCAGCAGTGGACAGGGGGGTAGCAATCAGCCCCAGCATTTT. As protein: CASSGQGGSNQPQHF.

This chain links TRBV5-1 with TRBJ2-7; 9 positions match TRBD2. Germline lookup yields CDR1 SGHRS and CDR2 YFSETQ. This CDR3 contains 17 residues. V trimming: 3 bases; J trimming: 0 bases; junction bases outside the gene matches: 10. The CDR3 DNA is TGCGCCAGCAGCTACCGCCCGACTAGCGGCTCCTCCTACGAGCAGTACTTC. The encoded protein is CASSYRPTSGSSYEQYF.

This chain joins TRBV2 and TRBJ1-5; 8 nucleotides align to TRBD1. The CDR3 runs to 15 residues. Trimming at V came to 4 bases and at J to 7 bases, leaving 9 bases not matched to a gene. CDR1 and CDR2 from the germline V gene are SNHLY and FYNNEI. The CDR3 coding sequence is TGTGCCAGCAGTGTATTATCAGGGGGCGTCCAGCCCCAGCATTTT. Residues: CASSVLSGGVQPQHF.

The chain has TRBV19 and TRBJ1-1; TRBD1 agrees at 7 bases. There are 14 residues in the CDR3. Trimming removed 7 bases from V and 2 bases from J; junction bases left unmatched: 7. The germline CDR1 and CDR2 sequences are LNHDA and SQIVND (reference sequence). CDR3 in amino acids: CASINRGQNTEAFF. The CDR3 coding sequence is TGTGCCAGTATTAATAGGGGGCAAAACACTGAAGCTTTCTTT.

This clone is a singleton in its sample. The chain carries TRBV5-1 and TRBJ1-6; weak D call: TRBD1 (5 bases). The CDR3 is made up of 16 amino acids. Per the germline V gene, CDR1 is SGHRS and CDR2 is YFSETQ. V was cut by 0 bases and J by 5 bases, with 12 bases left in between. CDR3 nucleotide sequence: TGCGCCAGCAGCTTGGTCCCCACGGGGCATAATTCACCCCTCCACTTT. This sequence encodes CASSLVPTGHNSPLHF.

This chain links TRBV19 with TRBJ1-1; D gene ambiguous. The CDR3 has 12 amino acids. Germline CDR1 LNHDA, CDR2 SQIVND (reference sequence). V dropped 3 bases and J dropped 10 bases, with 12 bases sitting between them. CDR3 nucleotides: TGTGCCAGTAGTATTGCGGGTCTGGGAGCTTTCTTT. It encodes CASSIAGLGAFF.

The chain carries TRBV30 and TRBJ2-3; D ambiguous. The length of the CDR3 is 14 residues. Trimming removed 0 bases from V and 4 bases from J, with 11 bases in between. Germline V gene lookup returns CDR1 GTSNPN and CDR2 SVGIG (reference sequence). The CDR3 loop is CAWSVDPPPDTQYF. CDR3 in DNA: TGTGCCTGGAGTGTGGACCCCCCCCCAGATACGCAGTATTTT.

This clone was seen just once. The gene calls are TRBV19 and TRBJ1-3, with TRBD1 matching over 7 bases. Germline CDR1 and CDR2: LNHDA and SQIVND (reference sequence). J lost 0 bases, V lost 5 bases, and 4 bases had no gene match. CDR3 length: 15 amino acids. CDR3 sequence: CASSLGTASGNTIYF. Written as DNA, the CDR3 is TGTGCCAGTAGTTTGGGGACAGCCTCTGGAAACACCATATATTTT.

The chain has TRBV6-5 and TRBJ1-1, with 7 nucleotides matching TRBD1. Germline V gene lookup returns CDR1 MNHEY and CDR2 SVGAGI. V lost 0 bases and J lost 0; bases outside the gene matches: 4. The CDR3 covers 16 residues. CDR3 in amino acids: CASSYSTGTLNTEAFF. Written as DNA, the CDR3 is TGTGCCAGCAGTTACTCGACAGGGACACTGAACACTGAAGCTTTCTTT.

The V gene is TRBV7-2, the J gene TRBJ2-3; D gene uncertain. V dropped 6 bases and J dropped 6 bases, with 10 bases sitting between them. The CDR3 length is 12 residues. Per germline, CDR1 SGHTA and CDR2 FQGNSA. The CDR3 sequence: CASSRLGDTQYF. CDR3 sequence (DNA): TGTGCCAGCAGTCGCCTAGGGGATACGCAGTATTTT.

In nucleotides, the CDR3 is TGTGCCAGTATCCAAGAGAGGGGACGCTACAATGAGCAGTTCTTC. Protein sequence: CASIQERGRYNEQFF. V and J are TRBV19 and TRBJ2-1, with D perhaps being TRBD1 or TRBD2 (5 bases each). The germline V gene encodes CDR1 LNHDA and CDR2 SQIVND (reference sequence). The CDR3 extends over 15 amino acids. V gave up 7 bases and J gave up 3 bases, with 16 bases separating them. Looking up the rest from reference TRBV19 and TRBJ2-1 gives the full variable domain: DGGITQSPKYLFRKEGQNVTLSCEQNLNHDAMYWYRQDPGQGLRLIYYSQIVNDFQKGDIAEGYSVSREKKESFPLTVTSAQKNPTAFYLCASIQERGRYNEQFFGPGTRLTVL.

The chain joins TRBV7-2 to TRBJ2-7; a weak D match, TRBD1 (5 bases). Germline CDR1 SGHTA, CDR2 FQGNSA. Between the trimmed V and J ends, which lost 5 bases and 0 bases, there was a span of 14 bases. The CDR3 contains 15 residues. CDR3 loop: CASSPDSGFSYEQYF. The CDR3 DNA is TGTGCCAGCAGCCCGGATTCAGGGTTCTCCTACGAGCAGTACTTC.

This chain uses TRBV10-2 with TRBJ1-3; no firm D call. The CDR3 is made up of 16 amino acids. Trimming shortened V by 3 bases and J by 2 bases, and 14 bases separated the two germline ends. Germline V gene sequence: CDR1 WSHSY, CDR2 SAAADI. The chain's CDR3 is CASSDNGPGTGNTIYF. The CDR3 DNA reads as TGCGCCAGCAGTGATAATGGCCCGGGGACTGGAAACACCATATATTTT.

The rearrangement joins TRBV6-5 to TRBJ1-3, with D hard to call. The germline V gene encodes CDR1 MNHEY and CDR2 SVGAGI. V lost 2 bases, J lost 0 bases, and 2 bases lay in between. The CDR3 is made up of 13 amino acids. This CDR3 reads CASSYDSGNTIYF. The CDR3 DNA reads TGTGCCAGCAGTTACGACTCTGGAAACACCATATATTTT.

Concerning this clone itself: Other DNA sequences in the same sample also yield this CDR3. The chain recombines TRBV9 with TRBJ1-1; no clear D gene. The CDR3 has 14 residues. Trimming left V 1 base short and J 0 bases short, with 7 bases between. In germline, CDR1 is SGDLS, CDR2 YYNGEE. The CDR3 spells CASSVSGMNTEAFF. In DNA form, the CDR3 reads TGTGCCAGCAGCGTAAGCGGCATGAACACTGAAGCTTTCTTT.

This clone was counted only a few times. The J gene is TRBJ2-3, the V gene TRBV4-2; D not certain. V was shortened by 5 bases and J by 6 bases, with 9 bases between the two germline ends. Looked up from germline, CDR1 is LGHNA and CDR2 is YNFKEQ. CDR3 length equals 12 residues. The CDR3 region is CASSSGRDTQYF. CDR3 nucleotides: TGTGCCAGCAGCTCTGGGCGGGATACGCAGTATTTT.

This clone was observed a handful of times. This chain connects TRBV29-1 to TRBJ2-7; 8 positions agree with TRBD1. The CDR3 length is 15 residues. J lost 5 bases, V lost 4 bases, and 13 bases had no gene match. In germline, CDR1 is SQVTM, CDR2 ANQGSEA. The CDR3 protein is CSVGTDGQGRDEQYF. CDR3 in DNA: TGCAGCGTTGGGACTGACGGACAGGGACGTGACGAGCAGTACTTC.

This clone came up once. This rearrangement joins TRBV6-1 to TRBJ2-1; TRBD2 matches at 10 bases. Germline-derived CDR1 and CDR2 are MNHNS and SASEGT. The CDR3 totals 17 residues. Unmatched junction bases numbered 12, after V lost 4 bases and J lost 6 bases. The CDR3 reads CASSGLGGLAKANEQFF. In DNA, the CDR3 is TGTGCCAGCAGTGGACTTGGGGGACTAGCGAAGGCCAATGAGCAGTTCTTC.